These 18 T cell receptor beta chains were sequenced from one sample in a study of blood T cell repertoires in COVID-19. This table comes from immunoSEQ multiplex PCR, and its TCRdb copy is limited to in-frame clones, with some not included. The sample gives roughly 200,000 clones, 65% to 90% of which show up once; about 4.6% is in the top ten. The sample taken for sequencing was PBMCs or T cells enriched from blood (not recorded which). The receptors were gathered from a woman in her 30s who had been exposed to COVID-19.

The V and J genes are TRBV6-5 and TRBJ2-7, with 7 bases identical to TRBD1. The V segment lost 7 bases and the J segment 2 bases; nucleotides outside the gene matches: 8. This CDR3 has 14 residues. Germline-derived CDR1 and CDR2 are MNHEY and SVGAGI. The CDR3 nucleotides read TGTGCCAGCAACCCGGGACAGACCCCCTACGAGCAGTACTTC. Its protein product is CASNPGQTPYEQYF.

The CDR3 here is CASSDRISNTGELFF. The CDR3 DNA reads as TGTGCCAGCAGCGACAGAATATCGAACACCGGGGAGCTGTTTTTT. V usage is TRBV9 and J usage is TRBJ2-2; D uncertain. V was trimmed by 3 bases and J by 0 bases, leaving 9 bases between them. CDR1 is SGDLS and CDR2 is YYNGEE in the germline V gene. The CDR3 spans 15 residues.

The J gene is TRBJ1-1, the V gene TRBV21-1. TRBV21-1 represents a pseudogene. The CDR3 has 14 amino acids. CDR3 region: CASSPPGGLTEAFF. CDR3 DNA: TGTGCCAGCAGCCCACCTGGGGGGTTAACTGAAGCTTTCTTT.

This chain connects TRBV3-1 (or the pseudogene TRBV3-2) to TRBJ1-1; 10 bases map to TRBD1. This CDR3 is built from 20 residues. Trimming cost V 0 bases and J 2 bases; bases outside gene matches: 15. Germline V gene lookup returns CDR1 LGHDT and CDR2 YNNKEL (reference sequence). This CDR3 reads CASSQDLLWGQGISNTEAFF. The CDR3 nucleotides are TGTGCCAGCAGCCAAGATCTCTTGTGGGGACAGGGGATCTCTAACACTGAAGCTTTCTTT.

CDR3 loop: CASSSGQEETQYF. The CDR3 DNA is TGTGCCAGCAGTTCGGGACAGGAAGAGACCCAGTACTTC. The rearrangement joins TRBV28 to TRBJ2-5; 8 bases line up with TRBD1. J lost 3 bases, V lost 4 bases, and 1 base had no gene match. CDR3 length equals 13 residues. Germline V gene sequence: CDR1 MDHEN, CDR2 SYDVKM.

This CDR3 is CASSQGLQGELYGYTF. The CDR3 DNA sequence: TGCGCCAGCAGCCAAGGCCTCCAGGGTGAATTGTATGGCTACACCTTC. This chain joins TRBV4-1 and TRBJ1-2; weak D call: TRBD1 (5 bases). The CDR3 spans 16 residues. In germline, CDR1 is MGHRA, CDR2 YSYEKL. The V end lost 1 base, the J end lost 5 bases, and 17 bases lay between the germline ends.

The V gene is TRBV27, the J gene TRBJ1-6; perhaps TRBD1 as D (6 bases). The CDR3 is 14 residues long. V shed 3 bases and J shed 9 bases, with 12 bases lying between them. In germline, CDR1 is MNHEY, CDR2 SMNVEV (reference sequence). CDR3 DNA: TGTGCCAGCAGTTTTTTGGGGGCTGGTTCACCCCTCCACTTT. Protein product: CASSFLGAGSPLHF.

The chain combines TRBV7-8 with TRBJ1-1; D might be TRBD1 (6 bases). Germline CDR1 reads SGHVS; CDR2 reads FQNEAQ. Trimming removed 2 bases at V and 1 base at J, with 8 bases between. The length of the CDR3 is 14 residues. CDR3 DNA sequence: TGTGCCAGCAGCTTATCACAGGGGAACACTGAAGCTTTCTTT. Translation: CASSLSQGNTEAFF. The full variable domain, with the rest looked up from reference TRBV7-8 and TRBJ1-1, is GAGVSQSPRYKVAKRGQDVALRCDPISGHVSLFWYQQALGQGPEFLTYFQNEAQLDKSGLPSDRFFAERPEGSVSTLKIQRTQQEDSAVYLCASSLSQGNTEAFFGQGTRLTVV.

In this sample, this clone turned up once. The chain has TRBV12-3 or TRBV12-4 and TRBJ2-7; D might be TRBD1 (5 bases). CDR3 length equals 13 residues. The V gene lost 5 bases and the J gene lost 1 base, with 9 bases spanning the gap. In nucleotides, the CDR3 is TGTGCCAGCAGTCCCGGACAATCCTACGAGCAGTACTTC. Encoded protein: CASSPGQSYEQYF.

The CDR3 here is CASSQGQGANYGYTF. CDR3 nucleotides: TGTGCCAGCAGCCAAGGACAGGGAGCTAACTATGGCTACACCTTC. The chain is built from TRBV3-1 (or the pseudogene TRBV3-2) and TRBJ1-2; 7 nucleotides align to TRBD1. Losses at the gene ends were 1 base for V and 0 bases for J; bases not matched to a gene: 2. CDR1 is LGHDT, CDR2 YNNKEL, per germline (reference sequence). The CDR3 consists of 15 residues.

J is TRBJ1-2 and V is TRBV25-1; 8 bases are a match to TRBD1. J gave up 5 bases and V 6 bases, and 8 bases lay outside the gene matches. Per the germline V gene, CDR1 is MGHDK and CDR2 is SYGVNS. The CDR3 extends over 14 amino acids. The CDR3 loop is CASRETGVGYGYTF. In DNA, the CDR3 is TGTGCCAGCAGAGAGACAGGGGTGGGTTATGGCTACACCTTC.

The chain links TRBV7-8 to TRBJ2-7; maybe TRBD2 (5 bases). Germline V CDR1 and CDR2: SGHVS, FQNEAQ. Trimming pared 2 bases from V and 2 bases from J, leaving 10 bases between. The CDR3 has 14 residues. The CDR3, as DNA: TGTGCCAGCAGCTTAAGCGGATACACCTACGAGCAGTACTTC. Residues: CASSLSGYTYEQYF. The whole variable domain, filled in from reference TRBV7-8 and TRBJ2-7, reads GAGVSQSPRYKVAKRGQDVALRCDPISGHVSLFWYQQALGQGPEFLTYFQNEAQLDKSGLPSDRFFAERPEGSVSTLKIQRTQQEDSAVYLCASSLSGYTYEQYFGPGTRLTVT.

The gene calls are TRBV12-3 or TRBV12-4 and TRBJ1-2, with D possibly matching TRBD1 (6 bases). CDR3 length equals 13 residues. V lost 6 bases and J lost 6, with 14 bases in between. The CDR3 DNA sequence: TGTGCCAGCAGACGGGGGGCCTTTGATGGCTACACCTTC. It codes for CASRRGAFDGYTF.

Only a few counts were recorded for this clone. The chain employs TRBV24-1 and TRBJ1-1; no clear D. The V and J ends lost 6 bases and 2 bases respectively, with 24 bases between them. Germline CDR1 is KGHDR and CDR2 is SFDVKD. The CDR3 is 18 residues long. Here the CDR3 DNA reads TGTGCCACCAGTCCAAACCCGGGATATTTGACGGACAACACTGAAGCTTTCTTT. Protein: CATSPNPGYLTDNTEAFF.

J is TRBJ1-3 and V is TRBV11-2; tentative D call: TRBD1 (6 bases). Germline lookup yields CDR1 SGHAT and CDR2 FQNNGV. With 7 bases removed from V and 2 bases from J, the gap between germline ends came to 15 bases. The CDR3 length is 15 residues. The CDR3 here is CASNWGGAAGNTIYF. In nucleotides, the CDR3 is TGTGCCAGCAACTGGGGGGGGGCTGCTGGAAACACCATATATTTT. The full variable domain, rest sourced from reference TRBV11-2 and TRBJ1-3, is EAGVAQSPRYKIIEKRQSVAFWCNPISGHATLYWYQQILGQGPKLLIQFQNNGVVDDSQLPKDRFSAERLKGVDSTLKIQPAKLEDSAVYLCASNWGGAAGNTIYFGEGSWLTVV.

The chain uses TRBV18 and TRBJ2-7, with D perhaps matching TRBD1 (5 bases). Germline V gene sequence: CDR1 KGHSH, CDR2 LQKENI. Trimming removed 2 bases from V and 0 bases from J, with 11 bases in between. This CDR3 has 15 amino acids. CDR3 in DNA: TGTGCCAGCTCACCAAGGACATCGAGCTCCTACGAGCAGTACTTC. It codes for CASSPRTSSSYEQYF.

This chain links TRBV4-2 with TRBJ1-2; 9 bases are a match to TRBD1. V trimming: 0 bases; J trimming: 7 bases; junction bases outside the gene matches: 9. Germline-derived CDR1 and CDR2 are LGHNA and YNFKEQ. The CDR3 totals 16 residues. This CDR3 reads CASSQDSTGTGSGYTF. The DNA for the CDR3 is TGTGCCAGCAGCCAAGATTCCACCGGGACAGGGTCTGGCTACACCTTC.

The chain couples TRBV19 to TRBJ1-1; 8 bases are shared with TRBD1. Germline CDR1 is LNHDA and CDR2 is SQIVND (reference sequence). This CDR3 comprises 14 residues. Trimming at V came to 5 bases and at J to 1 base, leaving 3 bases not matched to a gene. The CDR3 loop is CASSLQGGNTEAFF. DNA of the CDR3: TGTGCCAGTAGTTTACAGGGGGGGAACACTGAAGCTTTCTTT.